The rows below give T cell receptor beta chains drawn from one sample of a study of blood T cell repertoires in COVID-19. The table came from immunoSEQ multiplex PCR; TCRdb's copy has only in-frame clones and leaves some out. The repertoire holds about 180,000 clones, with 86% as singletons. Sequenced: peripheral blood. These TCRs come from a woman aged 25 to 39 with active or convalescent COVID-19. Both conserved end residues are part of each CDR3. D genes are given only for firm matches. Part of the rows lack a size; the others show once, few, many or a class for expanded clones.

v_call,clone_size,j_call,d_call,cdr3_nt,cdr3_aa
TRBV29-1,NA,TRBJ2-2,TRBD1,TGCAGCGTTGAGAGACTTACACGAGGACAGGGCGGCACCGGGGAGCTGTTTTTT,CSVERLTRGQGGTGELFF
TRBV28,NA,TRBJ1-2,TRBD1,TGTGCCAGCAGCCAGACAGGGTACTATGGCTACACCTTC,CASSQTGYYGYTF
TRBV19,NA,TRBJ1-1,TRBD1,TGTGCCAGTAGGCCCCCCCCCGCAACAGGGGGAAAGGTGGAAGCTTTCTTT,CASRPPPATGGKVEAFF
TRBV7-2,NA,TRBJ2-5,NA,TGTGCCAGCAGCTTACCCGGGTTGTTCGAGACCCAGTACTTC,CASSLPGLFETQYF
TRBV30,few,TRBJ1-5,NA,TGTGCCTGGAGTCCCAATAGCCAAAGATGGAGCAATCAGCCCCAGCATTTT,CAWSPNSQRWSNQPQHF
TRBV11-2,once,TRBJ2-1,TRBD2,TGTGCCAGCAGCCGCCTAGCGGGAGGACGGTATGAGCAGTTCTTC,CASSRLAGGRYEQFF
TRBV28,NA,TRBJ1-5,NA,TGTGCCAGCAGGACAGATAGCAATCAGCCCCAGCATTTT,CASRTDSNQPQHF
TRBV19,NA,TRBJ1-2,NA,TGTGCCAGTAGTATTATCGGGGAAGGCTACACCTTC,CASSIIGEGYTF
TRBV10-1,NA,TRBJ2-1,TRBD2,TGCGCCAGCAGTGAGCGGGCGGGAGGCTCCTACAATGAGCAGTTCTTC,CASSERAGGSYNEQFF
TRBV11-3,NA,TRBJ2-1,NA,TGTGCCAGCAGCTTCCTTGGGGGGGCGGGGGAGCAGTTCTTC,CASSFLGGAGEQFF
TRBV30,few,TRBJ2-2,TRBD2,TGTGCCTGGAGTGTGGGGACTAGAGGGAACACCGGGGAGCTGTTTTTT,CAWSVGTRGNTGELFF
TRBV27,NA,TRBJ2-1,TRBD2,TGTGCCAGCAGTTTATCTAGCGGGGTCTTTGGTGAGCAGTTCTTC,CASSLSSGVFGEQFF
TRBV19,few,TRBJ1-2,TRBD1,TGTGCCAGTAGCCCTGACAGGGGGCAATATGGCTACACCTTC,CASSPDRGQYGYTF
TRBV30,NA,TRBJ1-1,NA,TGTGCCTGGACCCTCGGACACCCGGAAGCTTTCTTT,CAWTLGHPEAFF
TRBV18,NA,TRBJ1-3,NA,TGTGCCAGCTCATCACAGGAGGCAGCTGGAAACACCATATATTTT,CASSSQEAAGNTIYF
TRBV3-1/TRBV3-2,NA,TRBJ1-4,TRBD1,TGTGCCAGCAGCCAGGGGGACAGGGGTAGGTCGTCTAATGAAAAACTGTTTTTT,CASSQGDRGRSSNEKLFF
TRBV7-2,few,TRBJ2-7,NA,TGTGCCAGCAGCTTAGCCGGTTCCGTCGGGATCTACGAGCAGTACTTC,CASSLAGSVGIYEQYF
TRBV19,NA,TRBJ1-5,NA,TGTGCCAGTAGTAAAGCCCCGGGAGGCAGGGGCTTACTGAGCAATCAGCCCCAGCATTTT,CASSKAPGGRGLLSNQPQHF
TRBV5-6,NA,TRBJ1-1,NA,TGTGCCAGCAGCTTGATAGCAGGGGACCTTATGAACACTGAAGCTTTCTTT,CASSLIAGDLMNTEAFF
TRBV28,NA,TRBJ2-4,NA,TGTGCCAGCAGTCCGCCACCACTGGGGGGGGCGAGCCAGTACTTC,CASSPPPLGGASQYF
TRBV10-3,once,TRBJ1-1,TRBD1,TGTGCCATCAGACCACAGGGGTTGAGGGACACTGAAGCTTTCTTT,CAIRPQGLRDTEAFF
TRBV11-3,NA,TRBJ2-2,NA,TGTGCCAGCAGCACAGTCTACGATAACACCGGGGAGCTGTTTTTT,CASSTVYDNTGELFF
TRBV7-2,NA,TRBJ2-3,TRBD1,TGTGCCAGCAGCCTTTGGACAGGGGGCACAGATACGCAGTATTTT,CASSLWTGGTDTQYF
TRBV5-5,NA,TRBJ1-1,NA,TGTGCCAGCAGCCCTGGAGTAGACCGGAGTGAAGCTTTCTTT,CASSPGVDRSEAFF
TRBV19,NA,TRBJ1-6,NA,TGTGCCAGTAGTATAAACCAGGGTCCAAATTCACCCCTCCACTTT,CASSINQGPNSPLHF
TRBV6-5,NA,TRBJ2-1,NA,TGTGCCAGCACTACCGAGGGGAGGCGGCAGTTCTTC,CASTTEGRRQFF
TRBV5-4,once,TRBJ2-1,TRBD2,TGTGCCAGCAGGCCCGGGACTAGCGGCCCCCGGGGGGAGCAGTTCTTC,CASRPGTSGPRGEQFF
TRBV18,NA,TRBJ1-1,NA,TGTGCCAGCTCACCATTGAAACAGGGTGACACTGAAGCTTTCTTT,CASSPLKQGDTEAFF
TRBV12-3/TRBV12-4,NA,TRBJ2-1,NA,TGTGCCAGCAGGCAGGGGGGCTACAATGAGCAGTTCTTC,CASRQGGYNEQFF
TRBV3-1/TRBV3-2,NA,TRBJ2-1,NA,TGTGCCAGCAGCCAAGTACTGCCTAGTAAGAATGAGCAGTTCTTC,CASSQVLPSKNEQFF
TRBV28,NA,TRBJ2-7,NA,TGTGCCAGCAGTTACAGGGAAGGCTACGAGCAGTACTTC,CASSYREGYEQYF
TRBV21-1,NA,TRBJ1-5,NA,TGTGCCAGCAGACAGCCCTATAGCAATCAGCCCCAGCATTTT,CASRQPYSNQPQHF
TRBV28,NA,TRBJ2-7,NA,TGTGCCAGCAGTTTAGACGACGGGACCTACGAGCAGTACTTC,CASSLDDGTYEQYF
TRBV6-4,NA,TRBJ2-1,TRBD2,TGTGCCAGTAGGGCACTAGCGGCCTACAATGAGCAGTTCTTC,CASRALAAYNEQFF
TRBV19,NA,TRBJ1-3,NA,TGTGCCAGCCGTCACCTAGGGACACCGAACTCTGGAAACACCATATATTTT,CASRHLGTPNSGNTIYF
TRBV25-1,NA,TRBJ2-3,NA,TGTGCCAGCAGTGAATCCGCCAGTTTAAGCACAGATACGCAGTATTTT,CASSESASLSTDTQYF
TRBV28,NA,TRBJ2-7,TRBD1,TGTGCCAGCACCGACCCTCCGGGACAGGGAAGGAGCTACGAGCAGTACTTC,CASTDPPGQGRSYEQYF
TRBV6-5,NA,TRBJ1-2,NA,TGTGCCAGCAAGGGGCGAGGCTATGGCTACACCTTC,CASKGRGYGYTF
TRBV5-1,NA,TRBJ2-1,NA,TGCGCCAGCAGTATGGCGGGTTACAATGAGCAGTTCTTC,CASSMAGYNEQFF
TRBV3-1/TRBV3-2,NA,TRBJ2-7,NA,TGTGCCAGCAGCCTAGGACTAGACAGGAGCGAGCAGTACTTC,CASSLGLDRSEQYF
TRBV11-2,NA,TRBJ2-7,NA,TGTGCCAGCAGCGCAAGGGCCAGGGATTACTCCTACGAGCAGTACTTC,CASSARARDYSYEQYF
TRBV7-6,NA,TRBJ2-5,TRBD2,TGTGCCAGCAGCGTAGATCCGAGAATAGCGGGTTACACGGGGACCCAGTACTTC,CASSVDPRIAGYTGTQYF
TRBV6-5,NA,TRBJ1-5,TRBD1,TGTGCCAGCAGTTTACAGGGGGTTAATAGCAATCAGCCCCAGCATTTT,CASSLQGVNSNQPQHF
TRBV30,NA,TRBJ1-3,TRBD1,TGTGCCTGGAGTTGGTACAGGGGCCAATCCTCTGGAAACACCATATATTTT,CAWSWYRGQSSGNTIYF
TRBV18,NA,TRBJ2-1,NA,TGTGCCAGCTCGCGGGACTTCTACAATGAGCAGTTCTTC,CASSRDFYNEQFF
TRBV11-3,NA,TRBJ1-2,TRBD1,TGTGCCAGCAGCTTAGGGGGTGACAGGGTTGGTGGCTACACCTTC,CASSLGGDRVGGYTF
TRBV5-1,once,TRBJ2-1,TRBD2,TGCGCCAGCAGCTTGGCTAGCGGGAGGTCCTACAATGAGCAGTTCTTC,CASSLASGRSYNEQFF
TRBV2,NA,TRBJ1-5,NA,TGTGCCAGCAGTGATAGGACTGCTAACAATCAGCCCCAGCATTTT,CASSDRTANNQPQHF
TRBV6-2/TRBV6-3,NA,TRBJ2-7,NA,TGTGCCAGCAGTTACGGGCCCTTTCTGTACTTC,CASSYGPFLYF
TRBV4-1,once,TRBJ2-1,TRBD2,TGCGCCAGCAGCCAAGATAACAGAGCGCCGGGACTAGCGGGAGGGGCCTACAATGAGCAGTTCTTC,CASSQDNRAPGLAGGAYNEQFF
TRBV9,NA,TRBJ2-2,TRBD1,TGTGCCAGCAGCACCCGGACAGGGATCACCGGGGAGCTGTTTTTT,CASSTRTGITGELFF
TRBV29-1,NA,TRBJ2-7,NA,TGCAGCGTTGAAGATCCGCGGGGTAGCGCCTACGAGCAGTACTTC,CSVEDPRGSAYEQYF
TRBV28,NA,TRBJ2-1,TRBD2,TGTGCCAGCAGTCTTAGTGGACTAGCAGGGAGCGATGAGCAGTTCTTC,CASSLSGLAGSDEQFF